This is a list of T cell receptor beta chains from one sample in a study of shared clonotypes between healthy human individuals. Method: immunoSEQ multiplex PCR; TCRdb's copy keeps in-frame clones and lacks some. The sample comprises 530,000 or so clones, 60% to 80% of which are singletons, and under 15% rests with the top ten. Sequencing used PBMCs. The receptors originated from a woman between 35 and 50 years old in good health. Some clones in this sample may be carry-over from other donors' samples. The CDR3 runs from the conserved cysteine through the conserved F or W. The order of the fields is CDR3 protein, V gene, J gene.

CDR3 protein: CATSRGLIQETQYF
V gene: TRBV15
J gene: TRBJ2-5

CDR3 protein: CASTKGDRNTEAFF
V gene: TRBV28
J gene: TRBJ1-1

CDR3 protein: CASGDRGDRSQYF
V gene: TRBV2
J gene: TRBJ2-5

CDR3 protein: CAWSRGRGTGQETQYF
V gene: TRBV30
J gene: TRBJ2-5

CDR3 protein: CASSPRLATTGELFF
V gene: TRBV19
J gene: TRBJ2-2

CDR3 protein: CASSPWDPHAETQYF
V gene: TRBV18
J gene: TRBJ2-5

CDR3 protein: CASSYIEGADYGYTF
V gene: TRBV28
J gene: TRBJ1-2

CDR3 protein: CAWSPGGLLEQYF
V gene: TRBV30
J gene: TRBJ2-7

CDR3 protein: CASSLYGLHNEQFF
V gene: TRBV5-4
J gene: TRBJ2-1

CDR3 protein: CASSLRGTEAFF
V gene: TRBV27
J gene: TRBJ1-1

CDR3 protein: CASSPGTSGSYEQYF
V gene: TRBV18
J gene: TRBJ2-7

CDR3 protein: CASSFGVRDMYNEQFF
V gene: TRBV7-9
J gene: TRBJ2-1

CDR3 protein: CASSEALGQGYGYTF
V gene: TRBV2
J gene: TRBJ1-2

CDR3 protein: CASSLNGRTEAFF
V gene: TRBV7-2
J gene: TRBJ1-1

CDR3 protein: CASTPGTSGHTGELFF
V gene: TRBV6-4
J gene: TRBJ2-2

CDR3 protein: CASSPVAGASDTQYF
V gene: TRBV14
J gene: TRBJ2-3

CDR3 protein: CASSYRQGGVTDTQYF
V gene: TRBV7-9
J gene: TRBJ2-3

CDR3 protein: CASSLVGLGFGSEYEQYF
V gene: TRBV7-2
J gene: TRBJ2-7

CDR3 protein: CASSLLGTADTQYF
V gene: TRBV5-6
J gene: TRBJ2-3

CDR3 protein: CASSLEGPAREQYF
V gene: TRBV7-9
J gene: TRBJ2-7

CDR3 protein: CASSQEKASGSHEQYF
V gene: TRBV4-3
J gene: TRBJ2-7

CDR3 protein: CASSHGTSAYEQYF
V gene: TRBV4-3
J gene: .

CDR3 protein: CASSPAARPNEQFF
V gene: TRBV14
J gene: TRBJ2-1

CDR3 protein: CASTSYLNEKLFF
V gene: TRBV7-9
J gene: TRBJ1-4

CDR3 protein: CASSLRTQNTEAFF
V gene: TRBV28
J gene: TRBJ1-1

CDR3 protein: CASSVSGREGDEQYF
V gene: TRBV9
J gene: TRBJ2-7

CDR3 protein: CASSPDSNQPQHF
V gene: TRBV5-4
J gene: TRBJ1-5

CDR3 protein: CASSQLAGAEETQYF
V gene: TRBV18
J gene: TRBJ2-5

CDR3 protein: CASSAGTVIHSNQPQHF
V gene: TRBV6-1
J gene: TRBJ1-5

CDR3 protein: CASSHGNTEAFF
V gene: TRBV4-1
J gene: TRBJ1-1

CDR3 protein: CASSRDRGSTQYF
V gene: TRBV18
J gene: TRBJ2-5

CDR3 protein: CASSLMAGSNTGELFF
V gene: TRBV5-1
J gene: TRBJ2-2

CDR3 protein: CASETIHHTKSGQRPDF
V gene: TRBV5-8
J gene: TRBJ2-6

CDR3 protein: CASSTMTYNEQFF
V gene: TRBV27
J gene: TRBJ2-1

CDR3 protein: CASRTPSYEQYF
V gene: TRBV6-5
J gene: TRBJ2-7

CDR3 protein: CASSPYPETQYF
V gene: TRBV7-7
J gene: TRBJ2-5

CDR3 protein: CASSSQGPTQYF
V gene: TRBV5-4
J gene: TRBJ2-3

CDR3 protein: CATSRGDGRYEQYF
V gene: TRBV15
J gene: TRBJ2-7

CDR3 protein: CASSTTGRYEQYF
V gene: TRBV6-6
J gene: TRBJ2-7

CDR3 protein: CSVAHPGFYGYTF
V gene: TRBV29-1
J gene: TRBJ1-2

CDR3 protein: CASSLEIAGADEQFF
V gene: TRBV7-9
J gene: TRBJ2-1

CDR3 protein: CASSYSSVGGNQPQHF
V gene: TRBV6-5
J gene: TRBJ1-5

CDR3 protein: CAISESSGRVYWGYTF
V gene: TRBV10-3
J gene: TRBJ1-2

CDR3 protein: CASSPTGPNEKLFF
V gene: TRBV10-2
J gene: TRBJ1-4

CDR3 protein: CASNNRDGKSGGYTF
V gene: TRBV6-1
J gene: TRBJ1-2

CDR3 protein: CASSYDTGTDETQYF
V gene: TRBV6-5
J gene: TRBJ2-5

CDR3 protein: CAISDSGTSGTNEQFF
V gene: TRBV10-3
J gene: TRBJ2-1

CDR3 protein: CASSRTDQPQHF
V gene: TRBV7-2
J gene: TRBJ1-5

CDR3 protein: CASTQKRTSGKRYGNEQFF
V gene: TRBV4-2
J gene: TRBJ2-1

CDR3 protein: CASSSGAGRAETQYF
V gene: TRBV7-3
J gene: TRBJ2-5